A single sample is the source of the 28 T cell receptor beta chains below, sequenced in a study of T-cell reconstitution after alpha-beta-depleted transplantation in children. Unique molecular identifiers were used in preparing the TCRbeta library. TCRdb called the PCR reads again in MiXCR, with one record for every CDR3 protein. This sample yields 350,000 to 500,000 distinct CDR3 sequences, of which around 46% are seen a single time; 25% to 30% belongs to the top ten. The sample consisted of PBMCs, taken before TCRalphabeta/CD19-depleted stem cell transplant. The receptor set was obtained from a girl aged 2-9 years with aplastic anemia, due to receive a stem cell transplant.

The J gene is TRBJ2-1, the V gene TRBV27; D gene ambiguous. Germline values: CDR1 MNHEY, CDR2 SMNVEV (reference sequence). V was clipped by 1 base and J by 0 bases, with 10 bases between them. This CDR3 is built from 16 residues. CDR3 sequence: CASSLYGVHSYNEQFF. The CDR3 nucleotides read TGTGCCAGCAGTTTATATGGCGTTCACTCCTACAATGAGCAGTTCTTC.

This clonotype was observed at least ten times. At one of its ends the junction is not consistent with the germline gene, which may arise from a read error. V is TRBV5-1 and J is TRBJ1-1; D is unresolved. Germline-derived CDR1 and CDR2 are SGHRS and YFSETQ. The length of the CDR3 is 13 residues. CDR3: CASSLAGNTEAFF. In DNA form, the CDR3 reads TGTGCCAGCAGCTTAGCAGGGAACACTGAAGCTTTCTTT.

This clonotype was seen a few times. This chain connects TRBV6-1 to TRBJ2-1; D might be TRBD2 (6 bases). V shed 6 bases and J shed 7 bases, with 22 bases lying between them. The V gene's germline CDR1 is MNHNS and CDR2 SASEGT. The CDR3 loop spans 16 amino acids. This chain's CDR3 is CASRVLASSPTNEQFF. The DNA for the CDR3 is TGTGCCAGCAGGGTACTAGCCTCTAGCCCTACAAATGAGCAGTTCTTC.

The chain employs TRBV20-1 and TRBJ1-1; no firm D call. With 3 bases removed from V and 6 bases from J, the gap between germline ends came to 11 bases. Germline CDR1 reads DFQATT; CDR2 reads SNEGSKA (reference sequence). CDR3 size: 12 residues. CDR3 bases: TGCAGTGCTAGTTGGGGTAACCCTGAAGCTTTCTTT. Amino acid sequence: CSASWGNPEAFF.

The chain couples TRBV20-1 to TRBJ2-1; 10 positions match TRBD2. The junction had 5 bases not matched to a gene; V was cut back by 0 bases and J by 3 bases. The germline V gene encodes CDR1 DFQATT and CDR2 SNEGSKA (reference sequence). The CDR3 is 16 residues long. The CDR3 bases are TGCAGTGCTAGAGATCTCCCTAGCGGGAGCTACAATGAGCAGTTCTTC. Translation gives CSARDLPSGSYNEQFF.

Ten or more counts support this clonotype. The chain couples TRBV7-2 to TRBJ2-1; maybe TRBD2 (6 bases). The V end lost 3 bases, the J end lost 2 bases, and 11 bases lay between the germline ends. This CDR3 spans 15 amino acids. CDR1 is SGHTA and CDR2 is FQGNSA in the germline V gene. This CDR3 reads CASSFSGSPYNEQFF. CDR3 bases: TGTGCCAGCAGCTTTAGCGGTTCGCCCTACAATGAGCAGTTCTTC.

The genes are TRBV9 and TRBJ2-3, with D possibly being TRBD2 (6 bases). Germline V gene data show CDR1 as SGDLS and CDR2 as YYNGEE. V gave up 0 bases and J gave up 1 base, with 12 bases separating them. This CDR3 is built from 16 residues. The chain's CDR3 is CASSVGDFPRTDTQYF. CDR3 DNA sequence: TGTGCCAGCAGCGTAGGGGACTTCCCTCGCACAGATACGCAGTATTTT.

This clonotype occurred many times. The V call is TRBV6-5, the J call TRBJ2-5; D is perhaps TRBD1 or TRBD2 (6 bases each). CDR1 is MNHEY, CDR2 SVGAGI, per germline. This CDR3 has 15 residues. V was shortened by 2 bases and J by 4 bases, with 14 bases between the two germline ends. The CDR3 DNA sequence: TGTGCCAGCAGTTACCTTAGGGGGGCACGAGAGACCCAGTACTTC. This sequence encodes CASSYLRGARETQYF.

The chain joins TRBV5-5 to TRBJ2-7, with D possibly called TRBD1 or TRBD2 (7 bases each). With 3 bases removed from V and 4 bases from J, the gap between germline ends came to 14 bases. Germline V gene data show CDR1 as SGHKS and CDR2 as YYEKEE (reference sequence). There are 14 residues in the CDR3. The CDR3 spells CASSSQGGLYEQYF. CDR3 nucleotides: TGTGCCAGCAGCTCCCAGGGGGGGCTATACGAGCAGTACTTC.

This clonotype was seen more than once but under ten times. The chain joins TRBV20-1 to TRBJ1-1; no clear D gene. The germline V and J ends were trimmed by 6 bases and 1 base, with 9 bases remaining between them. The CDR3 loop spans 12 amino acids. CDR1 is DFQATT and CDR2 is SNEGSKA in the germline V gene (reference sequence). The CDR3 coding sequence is TGCAGTGCCTTACGGGGGAACACTGAAGCTTTCTTT. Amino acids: CSALRGNTEAFF.

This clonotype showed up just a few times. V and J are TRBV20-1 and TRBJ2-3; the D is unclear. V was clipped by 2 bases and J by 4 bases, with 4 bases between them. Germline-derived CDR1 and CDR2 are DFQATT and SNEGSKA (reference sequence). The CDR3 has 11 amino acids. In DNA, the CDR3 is TGCAGTGCTAGACGCCCAGATACGCAGTATTTT. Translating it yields CSARRPDTQYF.

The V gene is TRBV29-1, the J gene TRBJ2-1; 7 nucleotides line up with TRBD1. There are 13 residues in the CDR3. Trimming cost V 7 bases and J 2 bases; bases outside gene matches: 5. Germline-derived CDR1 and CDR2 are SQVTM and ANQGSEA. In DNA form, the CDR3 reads TGCAGCGCCGAGGGGACAGCCTACAATGAGCAGTTCTTC. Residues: CSAEGTAYNEQFF.

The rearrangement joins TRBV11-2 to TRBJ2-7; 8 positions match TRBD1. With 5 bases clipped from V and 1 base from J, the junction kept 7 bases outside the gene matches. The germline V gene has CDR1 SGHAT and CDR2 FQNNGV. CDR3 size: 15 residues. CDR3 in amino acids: CASSIQGVGSYEQYF. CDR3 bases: TGTGCCAGCAGCATACAGGGGGTCGGTTCCTACGAGCAGTACTTC. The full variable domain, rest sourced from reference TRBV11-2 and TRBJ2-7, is EAGVAQSPRYKIIEKRQSVAFWCNPISGHATLYWYQQILGQGPKLLIQFQNNGVVDDSQLPKDRFSAERLKGVDSTLKIQPAKLEDSAVYLCASSIQGVGSYEQYFGPGTRLTVT.

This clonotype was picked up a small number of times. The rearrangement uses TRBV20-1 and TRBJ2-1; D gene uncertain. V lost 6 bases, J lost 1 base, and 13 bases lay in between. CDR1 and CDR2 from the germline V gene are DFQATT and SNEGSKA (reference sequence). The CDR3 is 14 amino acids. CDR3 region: CSAPFRVSYNEQFF. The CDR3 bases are TGCAGTGCCCCCTTCCGGGTATCCTACAATGAGCAGTTCTTC.

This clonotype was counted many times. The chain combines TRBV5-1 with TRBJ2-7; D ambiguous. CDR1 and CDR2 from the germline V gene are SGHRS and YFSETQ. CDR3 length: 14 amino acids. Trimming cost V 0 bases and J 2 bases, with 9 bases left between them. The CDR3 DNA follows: TGCGCCAGCAGCTTGGGTCCAGGTGCCTACGAGCAGTACTTC. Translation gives CASSLGPGAYEQYF.

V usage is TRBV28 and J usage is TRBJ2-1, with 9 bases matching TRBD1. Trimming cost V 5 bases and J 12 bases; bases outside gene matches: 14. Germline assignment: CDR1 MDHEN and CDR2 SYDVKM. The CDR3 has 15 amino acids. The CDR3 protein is CASSAPGQGSLGQFF. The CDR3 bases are TGTGCCAGCAGTGCTCCGGGACAGGGAAGCTTAGGGCAGTTCTTC.

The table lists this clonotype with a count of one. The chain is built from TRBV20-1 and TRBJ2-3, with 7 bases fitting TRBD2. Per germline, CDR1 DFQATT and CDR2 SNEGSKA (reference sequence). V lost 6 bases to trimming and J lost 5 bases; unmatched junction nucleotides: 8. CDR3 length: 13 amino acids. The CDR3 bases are TGCAGTGCCGGCGGGAGTTCGGGAGATACGCAGTATTTT. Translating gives CSAGGSSGDTQYF.

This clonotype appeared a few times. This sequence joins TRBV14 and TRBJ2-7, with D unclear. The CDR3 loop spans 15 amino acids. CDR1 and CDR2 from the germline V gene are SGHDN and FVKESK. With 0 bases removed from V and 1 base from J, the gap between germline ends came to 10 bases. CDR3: CASSQETQQSYEQYF. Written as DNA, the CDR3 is TGTGCCAGCAGCCAAGAGACCCAGCAGTCCTACGAGCAGTACTTC.

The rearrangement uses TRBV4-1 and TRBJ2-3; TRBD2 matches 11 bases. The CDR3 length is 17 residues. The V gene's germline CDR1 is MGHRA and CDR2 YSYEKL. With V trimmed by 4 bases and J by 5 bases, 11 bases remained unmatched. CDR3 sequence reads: CASSPRVAGGPGDTQYF. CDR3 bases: TGCGCCAGCAGCCCACGCGTAGCGGGAGGGCCGGGAGATACGCAGTATTTT.

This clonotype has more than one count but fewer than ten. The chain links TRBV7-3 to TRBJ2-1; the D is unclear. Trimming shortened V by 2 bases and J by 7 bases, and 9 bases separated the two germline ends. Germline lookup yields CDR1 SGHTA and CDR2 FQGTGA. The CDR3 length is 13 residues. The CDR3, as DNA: TGTGCCAGCAGCTTAGCCCCCCGGAATGAGCAGTTCTTC. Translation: CASSLAPRNEQFF.

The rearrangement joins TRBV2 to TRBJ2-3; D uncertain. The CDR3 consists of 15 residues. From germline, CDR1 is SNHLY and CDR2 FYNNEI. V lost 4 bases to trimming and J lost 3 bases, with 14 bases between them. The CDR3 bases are TGTGCCAGCAGTGTTCCGGGCTTGAGAACAGATACGCAGTATTTT. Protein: CASSVPGLRTDTQYF.

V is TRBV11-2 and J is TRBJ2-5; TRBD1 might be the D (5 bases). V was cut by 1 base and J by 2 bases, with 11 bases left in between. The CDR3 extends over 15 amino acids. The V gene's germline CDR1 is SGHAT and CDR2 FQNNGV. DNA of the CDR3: TGTGCCAGCAGCTTAGTCTCAGGGTGGCAAGAGACCCAGTACTTC. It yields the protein CASSLVSGWQETQYF. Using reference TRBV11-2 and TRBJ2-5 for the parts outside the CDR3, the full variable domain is EAGVAQSPRYKIIEKRQSVAFWCNPISGHATLYWYQQILGQGPKLLIQFQNNGVVDDSQLPKDRFSAERLKGVDSTLKIQPAKLEDSAVYLCASSLVSGWQETQYFGPGTRLLVL.

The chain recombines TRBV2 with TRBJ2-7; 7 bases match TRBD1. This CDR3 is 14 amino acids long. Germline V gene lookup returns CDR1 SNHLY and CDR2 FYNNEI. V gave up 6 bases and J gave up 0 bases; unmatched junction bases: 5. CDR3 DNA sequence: TGTGCCAGCAGGAGGGGGACAGACTCCTACGAGCAGTACTTC. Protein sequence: CASRRGTDSYEQYF.

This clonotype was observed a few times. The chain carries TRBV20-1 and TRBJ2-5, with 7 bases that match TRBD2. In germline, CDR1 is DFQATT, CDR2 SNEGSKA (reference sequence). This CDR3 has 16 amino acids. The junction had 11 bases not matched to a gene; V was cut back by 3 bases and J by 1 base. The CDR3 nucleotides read TGCAGTGCTAGCGTCGGCGGGGGAGTGAGCCAAGAGACCCAGTACTTC. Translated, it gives CSASVGGGVSQETQYF.

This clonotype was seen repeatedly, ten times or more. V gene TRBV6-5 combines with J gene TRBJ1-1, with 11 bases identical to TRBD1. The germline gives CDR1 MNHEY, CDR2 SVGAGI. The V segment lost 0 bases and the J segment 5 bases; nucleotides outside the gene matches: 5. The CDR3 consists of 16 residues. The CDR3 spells CASSYSGQGVYTEAFF. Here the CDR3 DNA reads TGTGCCAGCAGTTACTCGGGACAGGGGGTTTATACTGAAGCTTTCTTT.

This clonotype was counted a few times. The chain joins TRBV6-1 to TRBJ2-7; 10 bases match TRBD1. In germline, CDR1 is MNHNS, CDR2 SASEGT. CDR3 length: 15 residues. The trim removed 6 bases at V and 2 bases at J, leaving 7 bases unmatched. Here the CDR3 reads CASSGTGTGAYEQYF. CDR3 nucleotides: TGTGCCAGCAGCGGGACCGGGACAGGGGCCTACGAGCAGTACTTC.

The DNA for the CDR3 is TGCAGCGTTGAGACTAGCGGGAAAGAGACCCAGTACTTC. Translation gives CSVETSGKETQYF. The chain uses TRBV29-1 and TRBJ2-5; 11 positions match TRBD2. The ends lost 3 bases at V and 3 bases at J; junction bases unmatched: 0. The germline V gene has CDR1 SQVTM and CDR2 ANQGSEA. This CDR3 has 13 amino acids.

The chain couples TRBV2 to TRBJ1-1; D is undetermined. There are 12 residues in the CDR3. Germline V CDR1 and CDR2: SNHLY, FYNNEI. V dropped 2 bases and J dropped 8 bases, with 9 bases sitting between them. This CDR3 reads CASSELTEEAFF. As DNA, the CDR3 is TGTGCCAGCAGTGAACTGACCGAAGAAGCTTTCTTT.